This TCR beta chain was found in a study of radiation and T cells in renal cell carcinoma. The assay was immunoSEQ multiplex PCR, and TCRdb's table has in-frame clones only and misses some. The sample has 150,000 or so clones, about 91% seen once; the top ten hold 10% to 15%. General study findings and limits: In blood, top tumor clones expanded by 2 weeks, shrinking by 4.

Time point of the sample: blood 2 weeks post-SBRT. The treatment: 15 Gy SBRT to primary tumor, nephrectomy 4 weeks later. For this clone: The antigen is undetermined.

CDR3 length equals 14 residues. The V and J ends lost 0 bases and 4 bases respectively, with 9 bases between them. Germline CDR1 SGDLS, CDR2 YYNGEE. The chain couples TRBV9 to TRBJ2-3; TRBD1 might be the D (6 bases). The TCR sequence derives from a woman between 50 and 59 years old with renal cell carcinoma. This sample comprised blood, obtained from a patient whose treatment included radiotherapy and nephrectomy. CDR3 loop: CASSVGQVADTQYF. The CDR3 region has the DNA TGTGCCAGCAGCGTAGGACAGGTGGCAGATACGCAGTATTTT. Combining the CDR3 with reference TRBV9 and TRBJ2-3 gives the whole variable domain DSGVTQTPKHLITATGQRVTLRCSPRSGDLSVYWYQQSLDQGLQFLIQYYNGEERAKGNILERFSAQQFPDLHSELNLSSLELGDSALYFCASSVGQVADTQYFGPGTRLTVL.